This TCR beta chain was recorded in a study of blood T cell repertoires in COVID-19. CDR3 length: 16 residues. J gave up 3 bases and V 2 bases, and 4 bases lay outside the gene matches. CDR1 is MNHEY and CDR2 is SMNVEV in the germline V gene (reference sequence). Repertoires were generated with immunoSEQ multiplex PCR, while TCRdb's copy carries only in-frame clones and drops some. The table includes fewer than 200,000 clones, approximately 84% detected once. In terms of age and location, participants ranged from roughly 18 to 95 years and lived in about 25 US areas. Which cohort a participant joined came from the clinical history participants gave. Cohort 3 donors were reported recovered after two negative PCRs, clearance, or symptom resolution.

The chain has TRBV27 and TRBJ1-5; 10 bases match TRBD1. Sequencing used PBMCs or T cells enriched from blood (not recorded which). The source of this sequence is a man between 50 and 59 years old who had recovered from COVID-19. Here the CDR3 DNA reads TGTGCCAGCAGTTTAGCGGGACAGGGGTACAATCAGCCCCAGCATTTT. Translated: CASSLAGQGYNQPQHF.